This T cell receptor (beta chain) was observed in a study of radiation and T cells in renal cell carcinoma. Generated by immunoSEQ multiplex PCR, the TCRdb table keeps only in-frame clones and is missing some. Of some 46,000 clones in the sample, 80% to 85% were seen once. Germline V gene sequence: CDR1 SGDLS, CDR2 YYNGEE. Between the trimmed V and J ends, which lost 7 bases and 8 bases, there was a span of 22 bases. The CDR3 is made up of 15 amino acids. Time point noted: blood 4 weeks post-SBRT, at nephrectomy. Treatment here: 15 Gy SBRT to primary tumor, nephrectomy 4 weeks later. The sample in question was blood, obtained from a patient whose treatment included radiotherapy and nephrectomy. This chain joins TRBV9 and TRBJ2-4, with D maybe TRBD1 (5 bases). This sequence originates from a woman aged 70-85 years with renal cell carcinoma. The CDR3: CASSPPSGRVDIQYF. DNA for the CDR3: TGTGCCAGCTCTCCCCCCTCGGGCAGGGTGGACATTCAGTACTTC.